This T cell receptor beta chain was obtained from a study of T cell responses to AZD1222 COVID-19 vaccine. Study information: The study pooled second doses at about 4 or about 12 weeks. General observations from the study: Samples come after the peak T cell response, not at day 14. Increases in Spike-specific TCR breadth and depth were seen after two AZD1222 doses.

CDR1 and CDR2 from the germline V gene are MDHEN and SYDVKM. Trimming took 8 bases from V and 2 from J, leaving 10 bases between them. This CDR3 is 12 amino acids long. In regard to this clone: Its antigen is unidentified.

Assay used: immunoSEQ multiplex PCR; TCRdb lists only in-frame clones, some missing. This table has 100,000 to 150,000 clones, about 90% appearing once. The specimen comprised peripheral blood, sampled on day 0 of AZD1222 vaccination. The chain employs TRBV28 and TRBJ2-7; the D is unclear. The sequence came from an adult in good health. CDR3 DNA: TGTGCCAGCCAAATAAGCCCCTACGAGCAGTACTTC. Protein product: CASQISPYEQYF.